Below are 21 T cell receptor beta chains sequenced from a single sample in a study of blood T cell repertoires in COVID-19. This table comes from immunoSEQ multiplex PCR, and its TCRdb copy is limited to in-frame clones, with some not included. Of just under 250,000 clones in the sample, 80% to 90% were seen once. Sequenced sample: PBMCs or T cells enriched from blood (not recorded which). The receptors derive from a woman younger than 45 who had recovered from COVID-19.

The V and J genes are TRBV7-2 and TRBJ1-2; D gene uncertain. The germline V gene has CDR1 SGHTA and CDR2 FQGNSA. The length of the CDR3 is 15 residues. V was trimmed by 1 base and J by 0 bases, leaving 9 bases between them. The CDR3 DNA follows: TGTGCCAGCAGCTTAGATTACTTCCCTAACTATGGCTACACCTTC. Protein: CASSLDYFPNYGYTF. Full variable domain (missing parts from reference TRBV7-2 and TRBJ1-2): GAGVSQSPSNKVTEKGKDVELRCDPISGHTALYWYRQSLGQGLEFLIYFQGNSAPDKSGLPSDRFSAERTGGSVSTLTIQRTQQEDSAVYLCASSLDYFPNYGYTFGSGTRLTVV.

This chain links TRBV25-1 with TRBJ1-2, with D possibly being TRBD1 (6 bases). The CDR3 spans 15 residues. CDR1 MGHDK and CDR2 SYGVNS come from the germline V gene. V dropped 5 bases and J dropped 2 bases, with 15 bases sitting between them. The DNA for the CDR3 is TGTGCCAGCAGTCTCTCCGGGACAATCAACTATGGCTACACCTTC. This gives the protein CASSLSGTINYGYTF.

The chain combines TRBV4-2 with TRBJ1-3; D is unresolved. V was pared by 2 bases and J by 0 bases, with 14 bases between. This CDR3 has 17 amino acids. Germline-derived CDR1 and CDR2 are LGHNA and YNFKEQ. DNA of the CDR3: TGTGCCAGCAGCCAACCCATAGCAACTTTCTCTGGAAACACCATATATTTT. Translation: CASSQPIATFSGNTIYF.

The rearrangement joins TRBV7-2 to TRBJ2-7; D possibly corresponds to TRBD1 (6 bases). The germline CDR1 and CDR2 sequences are SGHTA and FQGNSA. The CDR3 has 14 residues. V shed 5 bases and J shed 7 bases, with 18 bases lying between them. The chain's CDR3 is CASSPWSGVREQYF. In nucleotides, the CDR3 is TGTGCCAGCAGCCCATGGTCAGGGGTTCGAGAGCAGTACTTC.

This clone has only one observation. The chain joins TRBV18 to TRBJ1-6; 8 bases fit TRBD1. The trim removed 3 bases at V and 9 bases at J, leaving 7 bases unmatched. The length of the CDR3 is 15 residues. Germline V gene sequence: CDR1 KGHSH, CDR2 LQKENI. CDR3 region: CASSPNDRGGSPLHF. Here the CDR3 DNA reads TGTGCCAGCTCACCCAACGACAGGGGAGGTTCACCCCTCCACTTT.

This clone was seen only once. The V and J genes are TRBV7-2 and TRBJ2-5; weak D call: TRBD1 (6 bases). CDR1 is SGHTA, CDR2 FQGNSA, per germline. This CDR3 spans 15 amino acids. Trimming left V 7 bases short and J 4 bases short, with 19 bases between. The CDR3 loop reads CASNSAGDMGETQYF. CDR3 bases: TGTGCCAGCAACTCGGCAGGGGATATGGGAGAGACCCAGTACTTC.

The V gene is TRBV7-2, the J gene TRBJ2-1, with 12 bases identical to TRBD2. V shed 3 bases, J shed 6 bases, and the junction held 6 bases outside the gene matches. This CDR3 comprises 16 residues. The germline V gene has CDR1 SGHTA and CDR2 FQGNSA. The CDR3 coding sequence is TGTGCCAGCAGCTTTACTAGCGGGAGGTTAGGCAATGAGCAGTTCTTC. Translated: CASSFTSGRLGNEQFF.

The chain couples TRBV27 to TRBJ1-3; unclear D gene. V dropped 3 bases and J dropped 8 bases, with 11 bases sitting between them. Germline V CDR1 and CDR2: MNHEY, SMNVEV (reference sequence). The CDR3 runs to 13 residues. DNA of the CDR3: TGTGCCAGCAGTTTTGGGATCGGGGACACCATATATTTT. This codes for CASSFGIGDTIYF.

The chain joins TRBV5-1 to TRBJ1-2; the D gene is possibly TRBD1 (5 bases). The germline CDR1 and CDR2 sequences are SGHRS and YFSETQ. V shed 4 bases and J shed 4 bases, with 11 bases lying between them. This CDR3 has 13 amino acids. CDR3 DNA sequence: TGCGCCAGCAGCCCGCGACAGACCTATGGCTACACCTTC. Its translation is CASSPRQTYGYTF.

The rearrangement joins TRBV30 to TRBJ2-2; 12 bases match TRBD2. This CDR3 region has 15 residues. After removal of 4 bases from V and 3 bases from J, the junction contained 3 bases not matched to a gene. CDR1 is GTSNPN and CDR2 is SVGIG in the germline V gene (reference sequence). This chain's CDR3 is CAWTSGRADTGELFF. CDR3 nucleotide sequence: TGTGCCTGGACTAGCGGGAGGGCCGACACCGGGGAGCTGTTTTTT. Full variable domain (remainder filled in from reference TRBV30 and TRBJ2-2): SQTIHQWPATLVQPVGSPLSLECTVEGTSNPNLYWYRQAAGRGLQLLFYSVGIGQISSEVPQNLSASRPQDRQFILSSKKLLLSDSGFYLCAWTSGRADTGELFFGEGSRLTVL.

The chain uses TRBV29-1 and TRBJ1-5; D is unresolved. Per germline, CDR1 SQVTM and CDR2 ANQGSEA. V was shortened by 4 bases and J by 0 bases, with 10 bases between the two germline ends. This CDR3 has 14 residues. Here the CDR3 reads CSVGARGSNQPQHF. CDR3 coding DNA: TGCAGCGTTGGGGCGCGGGGTAGCAATCAGCCCCAGCATTTT.

This clone was counted a single time. The chain is built from TRBV6-5 and TRBJ2-7; 9 bases are shared with TRBD1. V was pared by 6 bases and J by 4 bases, with 10 bases of the junction left unmatched. The CDR3 sequence is 15 residues long. CDR1 and CDR2 from the germline V gene are MNHEY and SVGAGI. The CDR3 spells CASRVRTGEPYEQYF. The CDR3 DNA reads TGTGCCAGCAGGGTACGGACAGGGGAGCCTTACGAGCAGTACTTC.

The V and J genes are TRBV9 and TRBJ2-3; D is perhaps TRBD2 (7 bases). The germline gives CDR1 SGDLS, CDR2 YYNGEE. Trimming left V 5 bases short and J 2 bases short, with 15 bases between. The CDR3 has 15 amino acids. The CDR3 coding sequence is TGTGCCAGCAGTGGGGGGGCAGGGATCACAGATACGCAGTATTTT. As protein: CASSGGAGITDTQYF.

The chain has TRBV28 and TRBJ1-5; no firm D call. V shed 2 bases and J shed 8 bases, with 7 bases lying between them. The CDR3 totals 12 residues. Looked up from germline, CDR1 is MDHEN and CDR2 is SYDVKM. The CDR3 spells CASSLPHKPQHF. The DNA for the CDR3 is TGTGCCAGCAGTTTACCCCACAAGCCCCAGCATTTT.

The chain is built from TRBV7-3 and TRBJ2-1; 8 bases are a match to TRBD1. V lost 4 bases to trimming and J lost 6 bases; unmatched junction nucleotides: 2. Per germline, CDR1 SGHTA and CDR2 FQGTGA. CDR3 length: 13 amino acids. The CDR3 DNA is TGTGCCAGCAGCTGGACAGGGTCCAATGAGCAGTTCTTC. Protein product: CASSWTGSNEQFF.

The chain joins TRBV3-1 (or the pseudogene TRBV3-2) to TRBJ1-1, with D perhaps TRBD1 (5 bases). The CDR3 runs 14 residues. V was clipped by 0 bases and J by 4 bases, with 9 bases between them. From germline, CDR1 is LGHDT and CDR2 YNNKEL (reference sequence). CDR3 sequence: CASSQESTVTEAFF. CDR3 in DNA: TGTGCCAGCAGCCAAGAATCGACAGTCACTGAAGCTTTCTTT.

The CDR3 is CAWTGTNSGNTIYF. CDR3 in DNA: TGTGCCTGGACCGGGACAAACTCTGGAAACACCATATATTTT. V usage is TRBV30 and J usage is TRBJ1-3, with TRBD1 as a possible D gene (6 bases). V was pared by 4 bases and J by 0 bases, with 10 bases between. There are 14 residues in the CDR3. Germline V gene lookup returns CDR1 GTSNPN and CDR2 SVGIG (reference sequence).

This clone was detected only a few times. V and J are TRBV7-2 and TRBJ1-1; D remains ambiguous. Germline V gene sequence: CDR1 SGHTA, CDR2 FQGNSA. This CDR3 is 15 amino acids long. The V and J ends lost 8 bases and 4 bases respectively, with 20 bases between them. CDR3 nucleotide sequence: TGTGCCAGCTCCTTAACGCGAGGACTTTTCACTGAAGCTTTCTTT. Protein product: CASSLTRGLFTEAFF.

V is TRBV6-2 or TRBV6-3 and J is TRBJ2-1, with 7 bases matching TRBD2. Germline CDR1 and CDR2: MNHEY and SVGEGT. The ends lost 0 bases at V and 0 bases at J; junction bases unmatched: 14. The length of the CDR3 is 20 residues. The CDR3 DNA follows: TGTGCCAGCAGTTACTCACCACTAGCGCCCCCGGATCTCTCCTACAATGAGCAGTTCTTC. As protein: CASSYSPLAPPDLSYNEQFF.

V and J are TRBV11-2 and TRBJ1-2; D unresolved. In germline, CDR1 is SGHAT, CDR2 FQNNGV. The CDR3 loop spans 13 amino acids. Trimming took off 3 bases at V and 1 base at J, with 6 bases between the two ends. The CDR3, as DNA: TGTGCCAGCAGCTTCAACTATAACTATGGCTACACCTTC. This translates into CASSFNYNYGYTF.

The V gene is TRBV29-1, the J gene TRBJ2-1; weak D call: TRBD2 (6 bases). The germline V and J ends were trimmed by 5 bases and 0 bases, with 11 bases remaining between them. The germline gives CDR1 SQVTM, CDR2 ANQGSEA. The CDR3 runs to 14 residues. CDR3 in DNA: TGCAGCGTTTGGCTAGCGAGCTCCTACAATGAGCAGTTCTTC. It codes for CSVWLASSYNEQFF.